This entry lists 22 T cell receptor beta chains sequenced from one sample in a study of T-cell reconstitution after alpha-beta-depleted transplantation in children. For TCRbeta, the library was prepared with unique molecular identifiers. TCRdb fed the PCR reads into MiXCR, producing one record per CDR3 protein. Among some 600,000 distinct CDR3 sequences listed, approximately 13% were seen once. This sample comprised PBMCs, mostly from graft donor cells, obtained 360 days after TCRalphabeta/CD19-depleted stem cell transplant. All receptors derive from a male patient between 5 and 17 years old who had a stem cell transplant for acute myeloid leukemia, so the T cells may come from the graft donor.

The CDR3 here is CASSLVMIGYGDRQWPGRKTQYF. The CDR3 DNA is TGTGCCAGCAGCTTAGTCATGATTGGTTATGGGGACAGGCAATGGCCGGGCAGGAAGACCCAGTACTTC. The chain couples TRBV11-3 to TRBJ2-5; 8 bases map to TRBD1. Germline V lookup: CDR1 SGHNT, CDR2 YENEEA. V dropped 1 base and J dropped 6; count of bases not matched to a gene: 31. This CDR3 spans 23 amino acids. The entire variable domain, with the rest obtained from reference TRBV11-3 and TRBJ2-5, is as follows: EAGVVQSPRYKIIEKKQPVAFWCNPISGHNTLYWYLQNLGQGPELLIRYENEEAVDDSQLPKDRFSAERLKGVDSTLKIQPAELGDSAVYLCASSLVMIGYGDRQWPGRKTQYFGPGTRLLVL.

This clonotype was detected a few times. This sequence joins TRBV20-1 and TRBJ2-5; TRBD2 aligns across 10 bases. CDR1 and CDR2 from the germline V gene are DFQATT and SNEGSKA (reference sequence). V was pared by 6 bases and J by 2 bases, with 9 bases of the junction left unmatched. CDR3 length: 15 residues. Here the CDR3 reads CSAGLAEGRQETQYF. The CDR3 DNA reads as TGCAGTGCCGGACTAGCGGAGGGGAGGCAAGAGACCCAGTACTTC.

In its sample, this clonotype was seen many times. The chain joins TRBV7-6 to TRBJ2-3; the D call may be TRBD1 or TRBD2 (6 bases each). The germline V gene has CDR1 SGHVS and CDR2 FNYEAQ. With 1 base removed from V and 0 bases from J, the gap between germline ends came to 11 bases. This CDR3 contains 16 residues. The chain's CDR3 is CASSLVGGSSTDTQYF. CDR3 sequence (DNA): TGTGCCAGCAGCTTAGTGGGGGGCAGCAGCACAGATACGCAGTATTTT.

CDR3 residues: CASSLFRGAQNTEAFF. DNA of the CDR3: TGCGCCAGCAGCTTGTTCCGGGGCGCCCAGAACACTGAAGCTTTCTTT. V and J are TRBV5-1 and TRBJ1-1; possible D gene TRBD1, 5 bases. The CDR3 contains 16 residues. V was trimmed by 1 base and J by 1 base, leaving 14 bases between them. Germline assignment: CDR1 SGHRS and CDR2 YFSETQ.

The genes are TRBV4-1 and TRBJ2-2; D might be TRBD2 (5 bases). Looked up from germline, CDR1 is MGHRA and CDR2 is YSYEKL. The CDR3 length is 15 residues. The V end was cut by 4 bases, the J end by 4 bases, with 13 bases between. The CDR3 DNA reads TGCGCCAGCAGCCCCCGATCGAGGGCCACCGGGGAGCTGTTTTTT. It codes for CASSPRSRATGELFF.

In this sample, this clonotype turned up a few times. V usage is TRBV29-1 and J usage is TRBJ1-1; D unclear. Trimming cost V 5 bases and J 2 bases, with 9 bases left between them. The CDR3 consists of 12 residues. In germline, CDR1 is SQVTM, CDR2 ANQGSEA. CDR3 region: CSVSGDNTEAFF. CDR3 nucleotide sequence: TGCAGCGTTTCAGGCGATAACACTGAAGCTTTCTTT.

This clonotype came up many times. The chain has TRBV28 and TRBJ2-2; D might be TRBD2 (5 bases). This CDR3 has 14 residues. V gave up 6 bases and J gave up 5 bases, with 13 bases separating them. Germline V gene data show CDR1 as MDHEN and CDR2 as SYDVKM. The CDR3 DNA sequence: TGTGCCAGCAGCCTCAACCGAGGGACCGGGGAGCTGTTTTTT. This translates into CASSLNRGTGELFF. The full variable domain, in which reference TRBV28 and TRBJ2-2 provide the parts outside the CDR3, is DVKVTQSSRYLVKRTGEKVFLECVQDMDHENMFWYRQDPGLGLRLIYFSYDVKMKEKGDIPEGYSVSREKKERFSLILESASTNQTSMYLCASSLNRGTGELFFGEGSRLTVL.

Turning to this clonotype: A much larger clonotype is one base distant, so this may be a read error. The chain uses TRBV5-4 and TRBJ2-5, with TRBD1 matching 8 bases. The CDR3 runs to 14 residues. The J segment lost 5 bases and the V segment lost 3 bases, leaving 6 bases of the junction unmatched. Germline V gene sequence: CDR1 SGHNT, CDR2 YYREEE (reference sequence). CDR3 in DNA: TGTGCCAGCAGCTCTAAGACAGGGGAGGAGACCCAGTACTTC. It is translated as CASSSKTGEETQYF.

This clonotype was seen only once. A much larger clone lies a single base off, so this may be a read error. J is TRBJ2-1 and V is TRBV27; D possibly corresponds to TRBD2 (5 bases). CDR3 size: 14 residues. In germline, CDR1 is MNHEY, CDR2 SMNVEV (reference sequence). The CDR3 region has the DNA TGTGCCAGCAGTTTAGTGCGGGCTGGCAATGAGGAGTTCTTC. Amino acid sequence: CASSLVRAGNEEFF.

This chain uses TRBV28 with TRBJ2-3; 9 bases are shared with TRBD2. Germline assignment: CDR1 MDHEN and CDR2 SYDVKM. J gave up 1 base and V 6 bases, and 14 bases lay outside the gene matches. The CDR3 totals 18 residues. The CDR3, as DNA: TGTGCCAGCAGCCAATCATCAGCGGGAGGAGGGGGCACAGATACGCAGTATTTT. This encodes CASSQSSAGGGGTDTQYF. Supplemented by reference TRBV28 and TRBJ2-3, the full variable domain reads DVKVTQSSRYLVKRTGEKVFLECVQDMDHENMFWYRQDPGLGLRLIYFSYDVKMKEKGDIPEGYSVSREKKERFSLILESASTNQTSMYLCASSQSSAGGGGTDTQYFGPGTRLTVL.

The chain employs TRBV4-3 and TRBJ2-7; 10 bases map to TRBD2. Germline lookup yields CDR1 LGHNA and CDR2 YSLEER. The CDR3 loop spans 14 amino acids. V dropped 0 bases and J dropped 6; count of bases not matched to a gene: 2. The CDR3 sequence: CASSQEEREGEQYF. In nucleotides, the CDR3 is TGCGCCAGCAGCCAAGAGGAGCGGGAGGGCGAGCAGTACTTC.

This sequence joins TRBV18 and TRBJ2-1; D is unresolved. This CDR3 has 12 amino acids. V was cut by 4 bases and J by 15 bases, with 16 bases left in between. Looked up from germline, CDR1 is KGHSH and CDR2 is LQKENI. This CDR3 is CASSQTVRAGFF. The DNA for the CDR3 is TGTGCCAGCTCACAAACGGTACGGGCAGGGTTCTTC.

The chain joins TRBV24-1 to TRBJ2-5, with 13 bases matching TRBD2. The CDR3 is 19 residues long. Losses at the gene ends were 0 bases for V and 5 bases for J; bases not matched to a gene: 11. CDR1 and CDR2 (germline): KGHDR, SFDVKD. The CDR3 here is CATSDLGKTSGRKRETQYF. CDR3 DNA sequence: TGTGCCACCAGTGATTTGGGCAAGACTAGCGGGAGGAAAAGGGAGACCCAGTACTTC.

This clonotype was counted only a few times. The J gene is TRBJ2-3, the V gene TRBV6-2 or TRBV6-3, with TRBD2 as a possible D gene (5 bases). This CDR3 contains 14 residues. The V end lost 5 bases, the J end lost 5 bases, and 14 bases lay between the germline ends. Germline CDR1 is MNHEY and CDR2 is SVGEGT. The DNA of the CDR3 is TGTGCCAGCAGTCCACTCATTCGGGGAGATACGCAGTATTTT. Translating it yields CASSPLIRGDTQYF.

Concerning this clonotype itself: The germline gene is not matched at one end of the junction; a read error may be the cause. This rearrangement joins TRBV7-7 to TRBJ2-2, with D perhaps matching TRBD1 (5 bases). There are 16 residues in the CDR3. Germline CDR1 reads SSHAT; CDR2 reads FNYEAQ (reference sequence). CDR3 region: CASSLEAGSWTGELFF. For the CDR3, the DNA is TGTGCTAGCAGCTTAGAGGCAGGGTCCTGGACCGGGGAGCTGTTTTTT.

This clonotype came up many times. V is TRBV12-3 or TRBV12-4 and J is TRBJ1-3; D unresolved. V gave up 6 bases and J gave up 8 bases, with 11 bases separating them. The CDR3 is 12 amino acids. The CDR3 here is CASSPLRDTIYF. The CDR3 DNA reads TGTGCCAGCAGCCCTCTACGGGACACCATATATTTT.

The chain uses TRBV12-3 or TRBV12-4 and TRBJ1-2; TRBD1 agrees at 8 bases. The CDR3 loop spans 14 amino acids. The V segment lost 1 base and the J segment 8 bases; nucleotides outside the gene matches: 6. CDR3 sequence: CASSLGGQGGGYTF. CDR3 nucleotide sequence: TGTGCCAGCAGTTTAGGAGGACAGGGAGGCGGCTACACCTTC.

The chain uses TRBV6-2 or TRBV6-3 and TRBJ1-1; maybe TRBD1 (6 bases). Germline assignment: CDR1 MNHEY and CDR2 SVGEGT. With 5 bases removed from V and 5 bases from J, the gap between germline ends came to 15 bases. The length of the CDR3 is 14 residues. CDR3 residues: CASSQTVQGTEAFF. Written as DNA, the CDR3 is TGTGCCAGCAGTCAAACAGTACAGGGAACTGAAGCTTTCTTT.

The chain employs TRBV28 and TRBJ2-3; the D gene is possibly TRBD1 (5 bases). The CDR3 has 16 amino acids. The V gene's germline CDR1 is MDHEN and CDR2 SYDVKM. Trimming stripped 4 bases from V and 2 bases from J, with 16 bases between. Here the CDR3 DNA reads TGTGCCAGCAGTTACCGTGACAGCCCGACCACAGATACGCAGTATTTT. Its translation is CASSYRDSPTTDTQYF.

The table lists this clonotype with a few counts. This sequence joins TRBV12-3 or TRBV12-4 and TRBJ1-5, with a possible D match to TRBD1 (5 bases). The V end lost 0 bases, the J end lost 0 bases, and 9 bases lay between the germline ends. This CDR3 comprises 16 residues. The CDR3 reads CASSLAQDYSNQPQHF. Written as DNA, the CDR3 is TGTGCCAGCAGTTTAGCACAGGACTATAGCAATCAGCCCCAGCATTTT.

The chain couples TRBV6-2 or TRBV6-3 to TRBJ2-2, with D tentatively TRBD2 (6 bases). CDR3 size: 18 residues. Per the germline V gene, CDR1 is MNHEY and CDR2 is SVGEGT. Trimming took 5 bases from V and 1 from J, leaving 20 bases between them. Written as DNA, the CDR3 is TGTGCCAGCAGTGGTTGGGGTATTGGCGGGAAGAACACCGGGGAGCTGTTTTTT. It is translated as CASSGWGIGGKNTGELFF.

This chain uses TRBV20-1 with TRBJ2-7, with 11 bases that match TRBD2. V lost 5 bases, J lost 3 bases, and 3 bases stayed unmatched. The CDR3 covers 13 residues. CDR1 is DFQATT, CDR2 SNEGSKA, per germline (reference sequence). DNA of the CDR3: TGCAGTGCTGACGGACTAGCGGGCTACGAGCAGTACTTC. As protein: CSADGLAGYEQYF.